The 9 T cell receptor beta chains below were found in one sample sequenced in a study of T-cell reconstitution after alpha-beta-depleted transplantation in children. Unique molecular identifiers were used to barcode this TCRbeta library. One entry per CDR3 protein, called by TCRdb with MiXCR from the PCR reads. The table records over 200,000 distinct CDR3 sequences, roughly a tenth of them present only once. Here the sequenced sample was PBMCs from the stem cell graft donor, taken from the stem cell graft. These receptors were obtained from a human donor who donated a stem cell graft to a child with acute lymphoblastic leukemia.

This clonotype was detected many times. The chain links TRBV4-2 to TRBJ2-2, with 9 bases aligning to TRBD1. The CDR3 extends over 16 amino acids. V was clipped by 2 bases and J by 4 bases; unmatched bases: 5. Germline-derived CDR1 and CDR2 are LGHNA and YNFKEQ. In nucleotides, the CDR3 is TGTGCCAGCAGCCAACCGGGACAGGGTGTCACCGGGGAGCTGTTTTTT. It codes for CASSQPGQGVTGELFF.

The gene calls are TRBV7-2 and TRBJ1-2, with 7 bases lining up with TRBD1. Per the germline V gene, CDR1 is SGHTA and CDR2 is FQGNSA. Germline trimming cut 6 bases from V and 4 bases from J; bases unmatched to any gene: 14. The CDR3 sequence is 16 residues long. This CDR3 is CASRPGQFSGGYGYTF. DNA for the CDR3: TGTGCCAGCAGACCGGGACAGTTCTCAGGGGGCTATGGCTACACCTTC.

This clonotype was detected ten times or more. CDR3 in DNA: TGCGCCAGCGGGGGACAAGGAGGGGAGCAGTACTTC. Translation: CASGGQGGEQYF. The gene calls are TRBV10-2 and TRBJ2-7; D may be TRBD1 or TRBD2 (6 bases each). Deletions cut 8 bases from V and 7 bases from J, with 15 bases between. CDR3 length: 12 residues. From germline, CDR1 is WSHSY and CDR2 SAAADI.

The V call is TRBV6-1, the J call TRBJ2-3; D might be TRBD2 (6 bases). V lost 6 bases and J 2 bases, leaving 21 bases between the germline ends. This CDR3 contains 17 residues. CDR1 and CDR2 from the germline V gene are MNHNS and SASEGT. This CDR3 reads CASSWGYGGTHTDTQYF. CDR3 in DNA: TGTGCCAGCAGCTGGGGGTATGGCGGGACCCACACAGATACGCAGTATTTT.

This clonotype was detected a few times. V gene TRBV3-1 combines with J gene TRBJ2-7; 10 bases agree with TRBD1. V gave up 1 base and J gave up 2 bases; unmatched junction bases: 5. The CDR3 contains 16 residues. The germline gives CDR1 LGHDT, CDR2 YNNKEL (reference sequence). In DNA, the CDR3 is TGTGCCAGCAGCCAAGGCCGGGACAGGGGTACCTACGAGCAGTACTTC. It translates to CASSQGRDRGTYEQYF.

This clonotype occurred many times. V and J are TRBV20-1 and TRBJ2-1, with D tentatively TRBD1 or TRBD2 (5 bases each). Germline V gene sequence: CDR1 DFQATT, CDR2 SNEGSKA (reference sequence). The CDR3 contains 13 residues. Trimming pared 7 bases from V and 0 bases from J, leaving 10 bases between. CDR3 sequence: CSVRGYSYNEQFF. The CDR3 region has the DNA TGCAGTGTTCGGGGCTACTCCTACAATGAGCAGTTCTTC.

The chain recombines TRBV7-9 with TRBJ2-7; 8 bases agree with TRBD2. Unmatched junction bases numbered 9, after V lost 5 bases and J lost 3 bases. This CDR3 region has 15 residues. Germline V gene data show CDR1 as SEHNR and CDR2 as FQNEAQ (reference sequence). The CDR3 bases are TGTGCCAGCAGCCCCCTGGGCGGGGGGTTCTACGAGCAGTACTTC. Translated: CASSPLGGGFYEQYF.

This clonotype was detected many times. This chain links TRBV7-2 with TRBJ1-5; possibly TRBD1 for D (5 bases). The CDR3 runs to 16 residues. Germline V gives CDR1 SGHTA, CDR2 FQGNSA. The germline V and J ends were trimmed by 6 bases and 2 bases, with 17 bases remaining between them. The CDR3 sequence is CASSGTQGRGNQPQHF. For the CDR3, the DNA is TGTGCCAGCAGTGGAACCCAGGGAAGGGGCAATCAGCCCCAGCATTTT.

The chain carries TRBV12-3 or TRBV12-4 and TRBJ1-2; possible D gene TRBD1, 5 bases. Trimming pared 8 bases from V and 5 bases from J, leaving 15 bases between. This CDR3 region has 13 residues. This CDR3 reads CASSKGWGYGYTF. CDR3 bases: TGTGCCAGCTCCAAAGGCTGGGGGTATGGCTACACCTTC.